What follows is one TCR beta chain and its context. Antigen unknown. A much bigger clone sits one base away, suggesting this may be a read error. The data belong to a study of blood T cells in healthy people across ages. Study-level results: Total diversity from one million sequenced T cells was likely underestimated.

Primed by a sample-barcoded 5' primer and a J-beta primer mix, a second PCR proceeded for roughly 7 to 12 cycles. TCRdb itself ran the 5' RACE reads through MiXCR, one entry per CDR3 protein. In the table there are around 500,000 distinct CDR3 sequences, 40% to 55% of which are singletons. Germline V gene data show CDR1 as MNHEY and CDR2 as SVGAGI. The V gene end was trimmed by 4 bases and the J gene end by 6 bases; junction bases not matched to a gene: 10. This CDR3 is 15 amino acids long. Material: blood. The chain employs TRBV6-5 and TRBJ1-2, with TRBD1 matching over 8 bases. The sequence came from a man at least 80 years old in good health. The CDR3 region is CASSSSRGQGDGYTF. The CDR3 region has the DNA TGTGCCAGCAGTTCGTCCAGGGGGCAAGGGGATGGCTACACCTTC.